A single sample is the source of the 6 T cell receptor beta chains below, sequenced in a study of graft-versus-host responses after intestinal transplantation. Sequenced by immunoSEQ multiplex PCR; TCRdb stores in-frame clones only, minus some. Here the sample spans roughly 30,000 clones, around 85% being singletons. No cognate antigen is known for these TCRs. Sample: unstimulated CD8+ T cells sorted from spleen or lymph node cells, taken before intestinal transplant. The receptors originated from a human donor who received an intestinal transplant.

The CDR3 region is CASSLDLTEYSNQPQHF. As DNA, the CDR3 is TGTGCCAGCAGCTTAGATTTGACAGAATATAGCAATCAGCCCCAGCATTTT. The J gene is TRBJ1-5, the V gene TRBV11-2, with D perhaps TRBD1 (5 bases). The V end lost 0 bases, the J end lost 0 bases, and 12 bases lay between the germline ends. CDR3 length: 17 amino acids. From germline, CDR1 is SGHAT and CDR2 FQNNGV.

V is TRBV4-1 and J is TRBJ2-2, with 11 positions matching TRBD2. V shed 1 base, J shed 5 bases, and the junction held 0 bases outside the gene matches. The CDR3 has 15 residues. Germline CDR1 MGHRA, CDR2 YSYEKL. CDR3 amino acids: CASSQGTSGTGELFF. The CDR3 coding sequence is TGCGCCAGCAGCCAAGGGACTAGCGGGACCGGGGAGCTGTTTTTT.

The chain carries TRBV6-5 and TRBJ1-1; D possibly corresponds to TRBD1 (6 bases). CDR1 and CDR2 from the germline V gene are MNHEY and SVGAGI. CDR3 length: 15 residues. Trimming took 0 bases from V and 1 from J, leaving 9 bases between them. The chain's CDR3 is CASSYSKGGNTEAFF. The CDR3 DNA is TGTGCCAGCAGTTACTCGAAAGGGGGGAACACTGAAGCTTTCTTT.

A single count supports this clone. The chain joins TRBV5-1 to TRBJ2-7, with TRBD2 identical over 9 bases. Trimming took 0 bases from V and 6 from J; bases not matched to a gene: 16. Germline V gives CDR1 SGHRS, CDR2 YFSETQ. This CDR3 region has 18 residues. The CDR3, as DNA: TGCGCCAGCAGCTTGGGGGTGTTTAAAGCGGGAGGACCCCTCGAGCAGTACTTC. Amino acid sequence: CASSLGVFKAGGPLEQYF.

The chain combines TRBV4-1 with TRBJ2-2; 8 bases line up with TRBD2. Germline lookup yields CDR1 MGHRA and CDR2 YSYEKL. The CDR3 is 19 residues long. V lost 1 base to trimming and J lost 3 bases; unmatched junction nucleotides: 13. The CDR3 reads CASSQGTALSGGYTGELFF. CDR3 in DNA: TGCGCCAGCAGCCAAGGGACGGCCCTCAGCGGGGGATACACCGGGGAGCTGTTTTTT.

V usage is TRBV7-9 and J usage is TRBJ1-4; no definite D call. CDR1 and CDR2 from the germline V gene are SEHNR and FQNEAQ (reference sequence). V lost 5 bases, J lost 8 bases, and 21 bases lay in between. The CDR3 is made up of 16 amino acids. The CDR3 is CASSIPGRPSGEKLFF. Here the CDR3 DNA reads TGTGCCAGCAGCATACCCGGGCGGCCCTCGGGAGAAAAACTGTTTTTT. The full variable domain, rest sourced from reference TRBV7-9 and TRBJ1-4, is DTGVSQNPRHKITKRGQNVTFRCDPISEHNRLYWYRQTLGQGPEFLTYFQNEAQLEKSRLLSDRFSAERPKGSFSTLEIQRTEQGDSAMYLCASSIPGRPSGEKLFFGSGTQLSVL.